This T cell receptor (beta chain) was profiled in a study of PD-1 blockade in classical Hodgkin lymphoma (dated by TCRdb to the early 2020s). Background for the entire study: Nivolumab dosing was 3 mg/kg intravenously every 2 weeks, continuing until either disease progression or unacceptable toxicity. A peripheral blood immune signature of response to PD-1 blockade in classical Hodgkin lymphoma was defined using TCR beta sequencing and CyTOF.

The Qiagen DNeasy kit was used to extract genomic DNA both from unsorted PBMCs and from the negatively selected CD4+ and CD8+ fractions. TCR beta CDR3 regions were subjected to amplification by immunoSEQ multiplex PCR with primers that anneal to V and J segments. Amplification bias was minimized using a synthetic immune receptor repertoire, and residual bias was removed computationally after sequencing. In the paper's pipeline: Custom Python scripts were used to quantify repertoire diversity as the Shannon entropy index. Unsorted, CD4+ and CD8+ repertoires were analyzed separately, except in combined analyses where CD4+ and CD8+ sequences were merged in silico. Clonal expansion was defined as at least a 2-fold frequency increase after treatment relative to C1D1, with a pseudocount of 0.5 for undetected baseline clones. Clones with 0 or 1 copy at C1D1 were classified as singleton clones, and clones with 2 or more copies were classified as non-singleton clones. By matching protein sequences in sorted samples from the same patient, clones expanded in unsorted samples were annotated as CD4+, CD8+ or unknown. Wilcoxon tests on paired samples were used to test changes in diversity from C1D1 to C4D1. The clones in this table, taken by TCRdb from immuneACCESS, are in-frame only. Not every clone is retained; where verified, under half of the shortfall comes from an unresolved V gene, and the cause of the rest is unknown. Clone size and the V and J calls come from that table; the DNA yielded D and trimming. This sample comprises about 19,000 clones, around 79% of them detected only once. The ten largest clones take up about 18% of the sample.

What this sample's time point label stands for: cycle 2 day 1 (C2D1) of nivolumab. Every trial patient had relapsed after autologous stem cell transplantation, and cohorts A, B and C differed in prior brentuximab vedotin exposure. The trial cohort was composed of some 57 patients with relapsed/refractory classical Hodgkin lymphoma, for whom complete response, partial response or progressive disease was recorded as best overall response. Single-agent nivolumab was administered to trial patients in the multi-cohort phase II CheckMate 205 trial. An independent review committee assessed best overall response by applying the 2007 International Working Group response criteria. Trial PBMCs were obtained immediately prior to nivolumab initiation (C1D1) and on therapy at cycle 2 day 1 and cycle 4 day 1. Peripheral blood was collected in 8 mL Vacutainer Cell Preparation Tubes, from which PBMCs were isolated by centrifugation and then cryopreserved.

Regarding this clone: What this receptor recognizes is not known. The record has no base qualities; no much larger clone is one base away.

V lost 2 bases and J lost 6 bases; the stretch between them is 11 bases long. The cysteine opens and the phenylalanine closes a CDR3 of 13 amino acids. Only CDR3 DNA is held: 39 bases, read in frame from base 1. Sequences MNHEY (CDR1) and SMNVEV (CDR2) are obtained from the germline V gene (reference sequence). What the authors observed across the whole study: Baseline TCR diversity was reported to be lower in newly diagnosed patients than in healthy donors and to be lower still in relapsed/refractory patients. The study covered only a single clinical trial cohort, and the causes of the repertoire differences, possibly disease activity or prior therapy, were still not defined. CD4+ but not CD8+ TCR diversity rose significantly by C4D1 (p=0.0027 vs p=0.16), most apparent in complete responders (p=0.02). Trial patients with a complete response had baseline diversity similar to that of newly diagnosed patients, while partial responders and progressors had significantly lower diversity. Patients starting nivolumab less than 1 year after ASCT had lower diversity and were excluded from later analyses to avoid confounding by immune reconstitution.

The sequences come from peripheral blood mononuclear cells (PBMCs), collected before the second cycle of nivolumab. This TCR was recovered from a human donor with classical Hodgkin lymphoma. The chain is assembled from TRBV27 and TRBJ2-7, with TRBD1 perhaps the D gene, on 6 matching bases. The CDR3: CASSLGQGSEQYF. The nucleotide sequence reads TGTGCCAGCAGTTTAGGGCAGGGGAGCGAGCAGTACTTC.